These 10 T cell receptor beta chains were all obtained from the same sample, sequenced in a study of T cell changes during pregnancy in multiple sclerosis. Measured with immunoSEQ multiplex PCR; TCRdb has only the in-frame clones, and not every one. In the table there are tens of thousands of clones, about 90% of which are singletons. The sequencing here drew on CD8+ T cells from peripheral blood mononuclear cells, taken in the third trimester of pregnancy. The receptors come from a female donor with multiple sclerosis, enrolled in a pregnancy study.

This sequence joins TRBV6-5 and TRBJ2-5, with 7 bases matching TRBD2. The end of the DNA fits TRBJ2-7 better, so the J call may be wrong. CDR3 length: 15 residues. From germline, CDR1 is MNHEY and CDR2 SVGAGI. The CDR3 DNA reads TGTGCCAGCAGTTACTCGGTTAGCGGGTCTTACGAGCAGTACTTC. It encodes CASSYSVSGSYEQYF.

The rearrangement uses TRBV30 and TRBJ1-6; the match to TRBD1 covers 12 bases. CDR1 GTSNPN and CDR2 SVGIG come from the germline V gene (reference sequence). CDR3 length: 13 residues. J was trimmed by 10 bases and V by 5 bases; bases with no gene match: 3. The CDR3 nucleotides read TGTGCCTGGGGGACAGGGGGCGAATCACCCCTCCACTTT. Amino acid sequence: CAWGTGGESPLHF. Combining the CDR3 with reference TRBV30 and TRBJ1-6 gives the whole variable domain SQTIHQWPATLVQPVGSPLSLECTVEGTSNPNLYWYRQAAGRGLQLLFYSVGIGQISSEVPQNLSASRPQDRQFILSSKKLLLSDSGFYLCAWGTGGESPLHFGNGTRLTVT.

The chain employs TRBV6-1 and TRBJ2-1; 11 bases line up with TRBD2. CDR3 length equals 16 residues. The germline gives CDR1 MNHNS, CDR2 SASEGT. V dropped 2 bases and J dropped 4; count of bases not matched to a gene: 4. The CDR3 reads CASSELAGGIYNEQFF. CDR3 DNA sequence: TGTGCCAGCAGTGAATTAGCGGGGGGGATTTACAATGAGCAGTTCTTC.

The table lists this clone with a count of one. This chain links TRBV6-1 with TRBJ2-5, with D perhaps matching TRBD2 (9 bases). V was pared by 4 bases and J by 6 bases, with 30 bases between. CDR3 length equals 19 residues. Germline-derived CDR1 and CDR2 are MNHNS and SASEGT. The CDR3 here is CASSAGQGGREVRSKTQYF. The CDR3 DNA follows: TGTGCCAGCAGTGCCGGACAGGGCGGGAGGGAAGTTAGGTCCAAGACCCAGTACTTC.

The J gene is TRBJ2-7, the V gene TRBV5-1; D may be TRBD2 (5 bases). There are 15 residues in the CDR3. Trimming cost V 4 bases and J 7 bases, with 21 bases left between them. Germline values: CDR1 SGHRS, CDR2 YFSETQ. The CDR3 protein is CASSGGVGALGEQYF. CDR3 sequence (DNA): TGCGCCAGCAGCGGTGGCGTGGGAGCCCTGGGTGAGCAGTACTTC.

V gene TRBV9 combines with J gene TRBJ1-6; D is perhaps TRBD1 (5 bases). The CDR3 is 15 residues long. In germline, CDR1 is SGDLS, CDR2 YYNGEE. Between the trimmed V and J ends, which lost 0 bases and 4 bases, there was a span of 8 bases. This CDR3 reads CASSVGQLYNSPLHF. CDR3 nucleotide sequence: TGTGCCAGCAGCGTAGGACAGCTTTATAATTCACCCCTCCACTTT.

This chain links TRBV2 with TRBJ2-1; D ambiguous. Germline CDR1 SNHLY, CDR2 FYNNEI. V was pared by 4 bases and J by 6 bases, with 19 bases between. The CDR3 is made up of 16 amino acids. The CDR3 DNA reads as TGTGCCAGCAGTGTTGGCCAGGCTCTTGGATTCAATGAGCAGTTCTTC. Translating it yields CASSVGQALGFNEQFF.

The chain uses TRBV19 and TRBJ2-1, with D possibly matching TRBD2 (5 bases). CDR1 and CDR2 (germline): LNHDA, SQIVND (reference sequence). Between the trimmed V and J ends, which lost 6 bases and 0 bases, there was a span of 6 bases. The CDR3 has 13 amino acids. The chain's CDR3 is CASSTSSYNEQFF. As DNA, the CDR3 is TGTGCCAGTAGCACTAGCTCCTACAATGAGCAGTTCTTC. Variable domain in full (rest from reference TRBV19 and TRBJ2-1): DGGITQSPKYLFRKEGQNVTLSCEQNLNHDAMYWYRQDPGQGLRLIYYSQIVNDFQKGDIAEGYSVSREKKESFPLTVTSAQKNPTAFYLCASSTSSYNEQFFGPGTRLTVL.

CDR3 protein: CSVKMGFDYTF. The DNA for the CDR3 is TGCAGCGTTAAAATGGGCTTCGACTACACCTTC. The chain is built from TRBV29-1 and TRBJ1-2; D unclear. CDR3 length equals 11 residues. Germline CDR1 SQVTM, CDR2 ANQGSEA. V was shortened by 5 bases and J by 10 bases, with 14 bases between the two germline ends.

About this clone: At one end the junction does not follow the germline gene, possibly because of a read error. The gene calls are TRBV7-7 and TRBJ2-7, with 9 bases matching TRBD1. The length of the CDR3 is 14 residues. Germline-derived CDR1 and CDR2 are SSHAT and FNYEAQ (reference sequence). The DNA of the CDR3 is TGTGCTAGCAGCCCGGGACAGGGTGCCTACGAGCAGTACTTC. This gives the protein CASSPGQGAYEQYF.